Listed below are T cell receptor beta chains from one sample, sequenced in a study of blood T cells in healthy people across ages. In TCRdb, the 5' RACE reads were re-called with MiXCR into one record per CDR3 protein. This sample has about 640,000 distinct CDR3 sequences, with roughly 41% found just once. The specimen sequenced was blood. These receptors all stem from a man at least 80 years old in good health. CDR3s leave out the opening cysteine and the closing phenylalanine or tryptophan.

j_gene: TRBJ1-4
v_gene: TRBV6-6
CDR3aa: ASSQTATNEKLF

j_gene: TRBJ2-6
v_gene: TRBV7-2
CDR3aa: ASSPQRQGFDSGANVLT

j_gene: TRBJ1-1
v_gene: TRBV6-2/TRBV6-3
CDR3aa: ASTHSGGEVF

j_gene: TRBJ1-2
v_gene: TRBV4-2
CDR3aa: ASSQDRGTNYGYT

j_gene: TRBJ1-2
v_gene: TRBV7-2
CDR3aa: ASRPQGAGTNYGYT

j_gene: TRBJ2-3
v_gene: TRBV20-1
CDR3aa: SASIRVRPTDTQY

j_gene: TRBJ2-1
v_gene: TRBV29-1
CDR3aa: SVGGGARNEQF

j_gene: TRBJ2-1
v_gene: TRBV12-3/TRBV12-4
CDR3aa: ASSSGPSYKEQF

j_gene: TRBJ2-1
v_gene: TRBV5-1
CDR3aa: ASSRGNNEQF

j_gene: TRBJ2-3
v_gene: TRBV3-1
CDR3aa: TSSQDQLASGGITDTQY

j_gene: TRBJ2-6
v_gene: TRBV3-1
CDR3aa: ASNQVGRRSGANVLT

j_gene: TRBJ1-2
v_gene: TRBV7-3
CDR3aa: ASSASGTDGYT

j_gene: TRBJ2-3
v_gene: TRBV7-2
CDR3aa: ASSPGGLAVRDTQY

j_gene: TRBJ2-3
v_gene: TRBV20-1
CDR3aa: SATSGVEDTQY

j_gene: TRBJ2-1
v_gene: TRBV3-1
CDR3aa: ASSQDLSGAYNEQF

j_gene: TRBJ1-2
v_gene: TRBV6-2/TRBV6-3
CDR3aa: ASNAGTSGYT

j_gene: TRBJ2-5
v_gene: TRBV10-1
CDR3aa: ASSEWTSQETQY

j_gene: TRBJ2-7
v_gene: TRBV20-1
CDR3aa: SARDPTRSNEQY

j_gene: TRBJ2-1
v_gene: TRBV7-2
CDR3aa: ASSFQGTSALHEQF

j_gene: TRBJ1-2
v_gene: TRBV14
CDR3aa: ASSPDRVWGYT

j_gene: TRBJ2-1
v_gene: TRBV14
CDR3aa: ASSRTGTGRYNEQF

j_gene: TRBJ1-1
v_gene: TRBV20-1
CDR3aa: SALQNTEAF

j_gene: TRBJ2-3
v_gene: TRBV7-2
CDR3aa: ASSLSRPGGRTDTQY

j_gene: TRBJ2-3
v_gene: TRBV5-5
CDR3aa: ASSLVGSRRADTQY

j_gene: TRBJ1-1
v_gene: TRBV20-1
CDR3aa: SANPGSAEAF

j_gene: .
v_gene: TRBV7-6
CDR3aa: ASSLRRGTEQY

j_gene: TRBJ2-3
v_gene: TRBV7-2
CDR3aa: ASSLSAGGPPDTQY

j_gene: TRBJ2-5
v_gene: TRBV7-2
CDR3aa: ASSQDRGLYSETQY

j_gene: TRBJ2-1
v_gene: TRBV9
CDR3aa: ASSVVGSGRIVEQF

j_gene: .
v_gene: TRBV7-9
CDR3aa: ASSVAAGGNIQY

j_gene: TRBJ1-4
v_gene: TRBV30
CDR3aa: AWSVTGGKEKLF

j_gene: TRBJ2-3
v_gene: TRBV3-1
CDR3aa: ASSPHGSSVLDTQY

j_gene: TRBJ1-2
v_gene: TRBV7-2
CDR3aa: ASSLGTTENGYT

j_gene: TRBJ2-3
v_gene: TRBV28
CDR3aa: ASSLRGYGRAPIKDTQY

j_gene: TRBJ1-2
v_gene: TRBV6-2/TRBV6-3
CDR3aa: ASSRTGPNRGYT

j_gene: TRBJ1-2
v_gene: TRBV7-9
CDR3aa: ASSVSLRDAGT

j_gene: TRBJ2-1
v_gene: TRBV10-1
CDR3aa: ASSESTRVGGEQF

j_gene: .
v_gene: TRBV14
CDR3aa: ASSQEVAGRTYEQY

j_gene: TRBJ2-5
v_gene: TRBV9
CDR3aa: ASSVVGGQETQY

j_gene: TRBJ2-3
v_gene: TRBV9
CDR3aa: ASSPTATSTDTQY

j_gene: TRBJ2-7
v_gene: TRBV6-2/TRBV6-3
CDR3aa: ASSLQGNEQY